A single sample is the source of the 31 T cell receptor beta chains below, sequenced in a study of post-analysis software for immune sequencing data. Included in the TCR beta cDNA libraries were unique molecular identifiers. A single record per CDR3 protein comes from TCRdb applying MiXCR to the PCR reads. The sample includes about 620,000 distinct CDR3 sequences, roughly 40% of them seen just once. Their cognate antigens are unknown. Study results and limitations: Among several TRBV segments more frequent in patients than controls were TRBV5-6, TRBV5-1 and TRBV20-1.

Sequencing was carried out using blood. These receptors all stem from a girl aged 10 to 17 with multiple sclerosis.

Concerning this clonotype itself: A much bigger clone sits one base away, suggesting this may be a read error. This chain joins TRBV5-1 and TRBJ2-3, with 14 bases fitting TRBD2. J was trimmed by 3 bases and V by 3 bases; bases with no gene match: 12. This CDR3 region has 19 residues. Germline CDR1 reads SGHRS; CDR2 reads YFSETQ. CDR3 coding DNA: TGCGCCAGCAGCTGGCATACACCGGGACTAGCGGGAGCGACAGATACGCAGTATTTT. It codes for CASSWHTPGLAGATDTQYF.

This clonotype was observed a few times. The gene calls are TRBV12-3 or TRBV12-4 and TRBJ2-5, with 11 bases that match TRBD2. The CDR3 sequence is 15 residues long. Trimming at V came to 5 bases and at J to 4 bases, leaving 6 bases not matched to a gene. The CDR3 is CASSLSGGEPETQYF. The CDR3 DNA is TGTGCCAGCAGTCTTAGCGGGGGGGAACCAGAGACCCAGTACTTC.

A few counts support this clonotype. The V gene is TRBV29-1, the J gene TRBJ2-1; tentatively, D is TRBD1 (6 bases). CDR3 size: 12 residues. Trimming removed 4 bases at V and 3 bases at J, with 7 bases between. Germline assignment: CDR1 SQVTM and CDR2 ANQGSEA. The CDR3 coding sequence is TGCAGCGTTGCAGGGGACTACAATGAGCAGTTCTTC. Its translation is CSVAGDYNEQFF.

This clonotype has more than one count but fewer than ten. V gene TRBV7-3 combines with J gene TRBJ2-5; D possibly corresponds to TRBD1 (6 bases). Trimming removed 2 bases from V and 4 bases from J, with 26 bases in between. The CDR3 extends over 19 amino acids. Germline V gives CDR1 SGHTA, CDR2 FQGTGA. The DNA for the CDR3 is TGTGCCAGCAGCTTAGGGGCGATGGTAGGGGGTTGGTATGGAGAGACCCAGTACTTC. It specifies CASSLGAMVGGWYGETQYF.

This clonotype was seen more than once but under ten times. The gene calls are TRBV5-1 and TRBJ2-1, with TRBD2 matching 12 bases. The V segment lost 7 bases and the J segment 6 bases; nucleotides outside the gene matches: 5. This CDR3 has 14 amino acids. CDR1 is SGHRS and CDR2 is YFSETQ in the germline V gene. For the CDR3, the DNA is TGCGCCAGCGGCCGACTAGCGGGAGCCAATGAGCAGTTCTTC. Amino acids: CASGRLAGANEQFF.

V usage is TRBV5-1 and J usage is TRBJ2-5, with a possible D match to TRBD2 (5 bases). Near its end, the DNA agrees better with TRBJ2-1, so the J call may be wrong. The germline gives CDR1 SGHRS, CDR2 YFSETQ. The CDR3 consists of 14 residues. Here the CDR3 DNA reads TGCGCCAGCAGCCCCGGGAAGCCGCAAGAGACCCAGTTCTTC. Protein sequence: CASSPGKPQETQFF.

The genes are TRBV5-1 and TRBJ2-1, with 11 nucleotides matching TRBD2. V lost 4 bases and J lost 1; bases outside the gene matches: 7. CDR3 length: 17 residues. Germline loops: CDR1 SGHRS, CDR2 YFSETQ. The CDR3 sequence: CASSEGTSGRSYNEQFF. CDR3 coding DNA: TGCGCCAGCAGCGAGGGGACTAGCGGACGGTCCTACAATGAGCAGTTCTTC.

This clonotype turned up a few times. The chain recombines TRBV10-3 with TRBJ2-3, with D perhaps assigned TRBD1 or TRBD2 (6 bases each). The ends were cut back, 7 bases at V and 6 bases at J, with 23 bases in the middle. The CDR3 consists of 16 residues. CDR1 ENHRY and CDR2 SYGVKD come from the germline V gene. This CDR3 reads CAIMGAGTSQADTQYF. The CDR3, as DNA: TGTGCCATCATGGGGGCCGGGACTTCTCAGGCGGATACGCAGTATTTT.

The genes are TRBV9 and TRBJ2-3; D tentatively reads TRBD1 or TRBD2 (6 bases each). The V and J ends lost 3 bases and 1 base respectively, with 15 bases between them. The CDR3 has 16 amino acids. CDR1 and CDR2 (germline): SGDLS, YYNGEE. CDR3 in DNA: TGTGCCAGCAGCGGACCCGGGGGCCCAGGCACAGATACGCAGTATTTT. It yields the protein CASSGPGGPGTDTQYF.

The rearrangement uses TRBV6-6 and TRBJ1-2; maybe TRBD1 (5 bases). Trimming removed 5 bases from V and 7 bases from J, with 8 bases in between. This CDR3 has 11 residues. Germline V gene data show CDR1 as MNHNY and CDR2 as SVGAGI (reference sequence). Here the CDR3 DNA reads TGTGCCAGCAGTCCAGGGTTTGGCTACACCTTC. Protein: CASSPGFGYTF.

V usage is TRBV4-2 and J usage is TRBJ2-1, with no clear D. V was trimmed by 1 base and J by 6 bases, leaving 19 bases between them. CDR1 is LGHNA and CDR2 is YNFKEQ in the germline V gene. This CDR3 region has 17 residues. The CDR3 coding sequence is TGTGCCAGCAGCCAAGTGCCCACTTCGTTTGACTGCAATGAGCAGTTCTTC. It codes for CASSQVPTSFDCNEQFF.

This clonotype was observed a few times. The chain employs TRBV4-1 and TRBJ2-3; no definite D call. Trimming shortened V by 1 base and J by 0 bases, and 8 bases separated the two germline ends. The CDR3 sequence is 15 residues long. Germline lookup yields CDR1 MGHRA and CDR2 YSYEKL. CDR3: CASSQAEASTDTQYF. CDR3 sequence (DNA): TGCGCCAGCAGCCAAGCTGAGGCCAGCACAGATACGCAGTATTTT.

This clonotype appeared a single time. The chain links TRBV12-3 or TRBV12-4 to TRBJ1-4; D remains unclear. Trimming pared 4 bases from V and 7 bases from J, leaving 13 bases between. This CDR3 comprises 14 residues. CDR3 sequence: CASSSGRRSEKLFF. The DNA for the CDR3 is TGTGCCAGCAGTTCGGGGAGGCGGAGTGAAAAACTGTTTTTT.

The chain uses TRBV29-1 and TRBJ2-3; 11 bases agree with TRBD2. The germline CDR1 and CDR2 sequences are SQVTM and ANQGSEA. J was trimmed by 3 bases and V by 6 bases; bases with no gene match: 8. There are 15 residues in the CDR3. CDR3 sequence (DNA): TGCAGCGTAGAATCCGGGACTAGCGGTACAGATACGCAGTATTTT. This codes for CSVESGTSGTDTQYF.

In its sample, this clonotype was seen a few times. V gene TRBV20-1 combines with J gene TRBJ2-1, with 7 bases lining up with TRBD2. Trimming removed 8 bases from V and 10 bases from J; junction bases left unmatched: 8. CDR3 size: 11 residues. The germline CDR1 and CDR2 sequences are DFQATT and SNEGSKA (reference sequence). The CDR3 DNA sequence: TGCAGTCTCCGGGACTACCCAGAGCAGTTCTTC. Translated: CSLRDYPEQFF.

This clonotype was detected a few times. This chain joins TRBV7-8 and TRBJ1-5; D gene ambiguous. The CDR3 totals 12 residues. Germline CDR1 and CDR2: SGHVS and FQNEAQ. Trimming shortened V by 8 bases and J by 4 bases, and 9 bases separated the two germline ends. The CDR3 DNA reads TGTGCCAGCCACAACCCAAATCAGCCCCAGCATTTT. It encodes CASHNPNQPQHF.

In this sample, this clonotype turned up once. The V call is TRBV5-1, the J call TRBJ2-3; a weak D match, TRBD1 (6 bases). Trimming left V 4 bases short and J 0 bases short, with 9 bases between. Germline V gene sequence: CDR1 SGHRS, CDR2 YFSETQ. CDR3 length: 14 residues. CDR3 amino acids: CASSRTESTDTQYF. CDR3 in DNA: TGCGCCAGCAGCCGGACAGAAAGCACAGATACGCAGTATTTT.

V and J are TRBV29-1 and TRBJ2-7; TRBD2 aligns across 13 bases. J lost 3 bases, V lost 6 bases, and 11 bases had no gene match. Per the germline V gene, CDR1 is SQVTM and CDR2 is ANQGSEA. The CDR3 runs to 16 residues. CDR3 coding DNA: TGCAGCGTAGCCGGGACTAGCGGGAATAATAACTACGAGCAGTACTTC. Residues: CSVAGTSGNNNYEQYF.

The chain links TRBV10-3 to TRBJ1-5, with D possibly TRBD1 on 6 matching bases. The germline gives CDR1 ENHRY, CDR2 SYGVKD. This CDR3 is built from 14 residues. V was shortened by 3 bases and J by 7 bases, with 13 bases between the two germline ends. The CDR3 DNA is TGTGCCATCAGTGAAAATACAGGGCAACAGCCCCAGCATTTT. This translates into CAISENTGQQPQHF.

This chain joins TRBV12-3 or TRBV12-4 and TRBJ2-1; 11 bases line up with TRBD2. Unmatched junction bases numbered 12, after V lost 6 bases and J lost 8 bases. The CDR3 covers 16 residues. The DNA of the CDR3 is TGTGCCAGCAGCAAACGGACTAGCGGGCGTCCTTATGAGCAGTTCTTC. Translated: CASSKRTSGRPYEQFF.

This clonotype appeared a few times. V and J are TRBV10-3 and TRBJ1-2; tentatively, D is TRBD1 (6 bases). V gave up 3 bases and J gave up 4 bases, with 15 bases separating them. Germline V lookup: CDR1 ENHRY, CDR2 SYGVKD. The CDR3 covers 15 residues. The CDR3: CAISEIGGRLYGYTF. CDR3 coding DNA: TGTGCCATCAGTGAAATAGGGGGACGACTCTATGGCTACACCTTC.

This clonotype occurred a few times. The chain links TRBV20-1 to TRBJ2-7, with D possibly TRBD1 on 6 matching bases. The CDR3 is made up of 13 amino acids. V was cut by 2 bases and J by 2 bases, with 10 bases left in between. The germline V gene encodes CDR1 DFQATT and CDR2 SNEGSKA (reference sequence). CDR3 region: CSARTGLAYEQYF. CDR3 bases: TGCAGTGCTAGAACAGGGCTCGCCTACGAGCAGTACTTC.

The chain couples TRBV5-1 to TRBJ2-5, with D possibly TRBD1 on 5 matching bases. Germline CDR1 is SGHRS and CDR2 is YFSETQ. This CDR3 is 12 amino acids long. The V end was cut by 5 bases, the J end by 4 bases, with 9 bases between. CDR3 protein: CASRPQGETQYF. The CDR3 DNA follows: TGCGCCAGCAGACCCCAGGGAGAGACCCAGTACTTC.

The V and J genes are TRBV7-2 and TRBJ2-3; TRBD2 agrees at 10 bases. The CDR3 runs 16 residues. Losses at the gene ends were 0 bases for V and 4 bases for J; bases not matched to a gene: 4. In germline, CDR1 is SGHTA, CDR2 FQGNSA. The CDR3 is CASSLAGTSAADTQYF. CDR3 bases: TGTGCCAGCAGCTTAGCCGGGACTAGCGCCGCAGATACGCAGTATTTT.

The V and J genes are TRBV7-2 and TRBJ2-3; 9 nucleotides match TRBD2. Trimming at V came to 4 bases and at J to 2 bases, leaving 4 bases not matched to a gene. This CDR3 has 15 residues. Germline V gene data show CDR1 as SGHTA and CDR2 as FQGNSA. CDR3 sequence: CASSSPSGDTDTQYF. CDR3 nucleotides: TGTGCCAGCAGCTCGCCTAGCGGGGACACAGATACGCAGTATTTT.

The chain links TRBV3-1 to TRBJ2-1; TRBD1 matches at 10 bases. The V gene's germline CDR1 is LGHDT and CDR2 YNNKEL (reference sequence). The J segment lost 8 bases and the V segment lost 3 bases, leaving 1 base of the junction unmatched. The CDR3 length is 13 residues. The CDR3, as DNA: TGTGCCAGCAGCCACGGGACAGGGGATGAGCAGTTCTTC. This gives the protein CASSHGTGDEQFF.

The chain carries TRBV6-1 and TRBJ1-2; a possible D gene is TRBD1 (5 bases). Germline-derived CDR1 and CDR2 are MNHNS and SASEGT. The V end lost 1 base, the J end lost 8 bases, and 8 bases lay between the germline ends. The CDR3 sequence is 12 residues long. Here the CDR3 reads CASSEDRIGYTF. The CDR3 DNA is TGTGCCAGCAGTGAAGACAGGATCGGCTACACCTTC.

The rearrangement links TRBV5-1 to TRBJ1-1; TRBD1 might be the D (5 bases). CDR3 size: 16 residues. V lost 0 bases, J lost 0 bases, and 12 bases lay in between. Germline V gives CDR1 SGHRS, CDR2 YFSETQ. This chain's CDR3 is CASSLGGGTMNTEAFF. The DNA for the CDR3 is TGCGCCAGCAGCTTGGGGGGGGGTACCATGAACACTGAAGCTTTCTTT.

The rearrangement links TRBV20-1 to TRBJ2-3; the D is unclear. V lost 5 bases and J lost 4, with 10 bases in between. There are 12 residues in the CDR3. The V gene's germline CDR1 is DFQATT and CDR2 SNEGSKA (reference sequence). CDR3 bases: TGCAGTGCTGTCAGGAGTTCAGATACGCAGTATTTT. Translating gives CSAVRSSDTQYF.

This clonotype has just one count. The gene calls are TRBV3-1 and TRBJ1-1; TRBD1 is a possible D gene (5 bases). This CDR3 has 14 amino acids. Trimming took 2 bases from V and 5 from J, leaving 12 bases between them. The germline V gene has CDR1 LGHDT and CDR2 YNNKEL (reference sequence). The CDR3 nucleotides read TGTGCCAGCAGCCAATACTTGGGGGGAACTGAAGCTTTCTTT. This codes for CASSQYLGGTEAFF.

V gene TRBV6-5 combines with J gene TRBJ1-2; D is unresolved. The V end lost 6 bases, the J end lost 8 bases, and 25 bases lay between the germline ends. Germline V gives CDR1 MNHEY, CDR2 SVGAGI. The CDR3 loop spans 16 amino acids. CDR3 protein: CASSPAIWTSARGYTF. The CDR3, as DNA: TGTGCCAGCAGCCCAGCCATCTGGACGTCGGCGCGGGGCTACACCTTC.